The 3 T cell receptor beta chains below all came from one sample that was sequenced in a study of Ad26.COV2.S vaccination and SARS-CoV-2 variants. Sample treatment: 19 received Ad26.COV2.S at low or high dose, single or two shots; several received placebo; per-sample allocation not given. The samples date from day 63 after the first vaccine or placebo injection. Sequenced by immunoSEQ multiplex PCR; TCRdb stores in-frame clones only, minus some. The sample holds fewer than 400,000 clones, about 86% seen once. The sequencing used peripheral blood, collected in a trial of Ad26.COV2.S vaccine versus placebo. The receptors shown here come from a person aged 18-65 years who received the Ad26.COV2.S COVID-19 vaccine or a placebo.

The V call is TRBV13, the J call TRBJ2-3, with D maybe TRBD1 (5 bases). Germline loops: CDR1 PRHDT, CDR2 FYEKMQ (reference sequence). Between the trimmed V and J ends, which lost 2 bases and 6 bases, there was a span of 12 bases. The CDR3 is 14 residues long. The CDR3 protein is CASSLRRVSDTQYF. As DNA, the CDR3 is TGTGCCAGCAGCTTACGCAGGGTATCTGATACGCAGTATTTT.

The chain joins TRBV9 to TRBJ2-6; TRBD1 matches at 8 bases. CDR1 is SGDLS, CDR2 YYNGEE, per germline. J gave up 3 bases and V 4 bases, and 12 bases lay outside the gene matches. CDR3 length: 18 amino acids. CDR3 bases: TGTGCCAGCAGCAACATGGGACAGGTGATATTTGGGGCCAACGTCCTGACTTTC. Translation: CASSNMGQVIFGANVLTF.

CDR3 coding DNA: TGTGCCTGGAGTCAAAGTCGGGGTACCTACAATGAGCAGTTCTTC. This sequence encodes CAWSQSRGTYNEQFF. The chain combines TRBV30 with TRBJ2-1, with D tentatively TRBD2 (5 bases). V lost 2 bases and J 2 bases, leaving 13 bases between the germline ends. Germline CDR1 is GTSNPN and CDR2 is SVGIG (reference sequence). CDR3 length: 15 residues.